This T cell receptor beta chain was identified during a study of technical replicates of blood from several donors. Germline trimming cut 2 bases from V and 9 bases from J; bases unmatched to any gene: 3. The CDR3 is 14 residues long. Germline lookup yields CDR1 SGDLS and CDR2 YYNGEE. TCRdb's copy holds only in-frame clones and misses some; the assay was immunoSEQ multiplex PCR. The sample lists more than 65,000 clones, around 90% seen once, with around 0.4% in the top ten. The chain recombines TRBV9 with TRBJ2-1; 12 bases are a match to TRBD1. Sequencing was done on a sample of T cells isolated from PBMCs. The source of this sequence is a human donor in good health. Here the CDR3 DNA reads TGTGCCAGCAGCGTGGGACAGGGGGCGGTTGAGCAGTTCTTC. This translates into CASSVGQGAVEQFF.